This is a list of T cell receptor beta chains from one sample in a study of T cell responses to AZD1222 COVID-19 vaccine. Produced via immunoSEQ multiplex PCR; TCRdb's table is partial and in-frame only. The sample contains approximately 75,000 clones, around nine tenths of which appear only once. Material: peripheral blood, obtained 28 days after the second AZD1222 dose. These receptors all come from an adult who received the AZD1222 COVID-19 vaccine. CDR3s include the opening cysteine and the closing phenylalanine or tryptophan. Fields, in order: V gene, clone size, J gene, D gene, CDR3 protein, CDR3 DNA. A D gene is named only where the DNA matches it firmly. The listing skips clone size in some rows; elsewhere it reads once, few, many or a size class.

>TRBV21-1|-|TRBJ2-6|-
CASTKGTGRTSGANVLTF
TGTGCCAGCACAAAAGGGACAGGGCGCACCTCTGGGGCCAACGTCCTGACTTTC
>TRBV3-1/TRBV3-2|-|TRBJ2-2|TRBD2
CASSPQLAGLTGELFF
TGTGCCAGCAGCCCCCAACTAGCGGGGTTAACCGGGGAGCTGTTTTTT
>TRBV5-1|-|TRBJ2-1|TRBD2
CASSSAGGYNEQFF
TGCGCCAGCAGCTCTGCGGGGGGCTACAATGAGCAGTTCTTC
>TRBV27|once|TRBJ2-3|-
CASSHPRGDGGDTQYF
TGTGCCAGCAGTCACCCCAGGGGGGACGGAGGGGATACGCAGTATTTT
>TRBV6-1|-|TRBJ2-5|-
CASSDPTRETQYF
TGTGCCAGCAGTGACCCGACTAGGGAGACCCAGTACTTC
>TRBV6-5|-|TRBJ1-1|TRBD1
CASSYGTGNTEAFF
TGTGCCAGCAGTTACGGGACAGGGAACACTGAAGCTTTCTTT
>TRBV19|-|TRBJ1-2|-
CASRTAANYGYTF
TGTGCCAGCAGGACGGCCGCTAACTATGGCTACACCTTC
>TRBV2|-|TRBJ1-6|-
CASSEGQFENSPLHF
TGTGCCAGCAGTGAAGGACAGTTTGAGAATTCACCCCTCCACTTT
>TRBV11-3|-|TRBJ1-3|-
CASSPTFASGRYF
TGTGCCAGCAGCCCCACCTTTGCTTCCGGCCGGTATTTT
>TRBV5-1|once|TRBJ1-4|-
CASRGPDNEKLFF
TGCGCCAGCAGGGGGCCGGATAATGAAAAACTGTTTTTT
>TRBV6-5|-|TRBJ2-2|-
CASRSGPLPTGELFF
TGTGCCAGCAGGTCAGGTCCCCTGCCAACCGGGGAGCTGTTTTTT
>TRBV6-5|-|TRBJ2-3|-
CAVAGGGITQYF
TGTGCCGTAGCAGGAGGGGGGATAACGCAGTATTTT
>TRBV7-9|-|TRBJ2-5|-
CASSFLDSFRETQYF
TGTGCCAGCAGCTTCCTGGACAGTTTTCGTGAGACCCAGTACTTC
>TRBV9|few|TRBJ2-7|-
CASSAAGGYEQYF
TGTGCCAGCAGCGCCGCAGGAGGCTACGAGCAGTACTTC
>TRBV28|-|TRBJ1-5|-
CASSPDIYSNQPQHF
TGTGCCAGCAGCCCCGACATTTATAGCAATCAGCCCCAGCATTTT